These T cell receptor beta chains were read from a single sample in a study of blood T cell repertoires in COVID-19. TCRdb keeps only in-frame clones here, not all; method: immunoSEQ multiplex PCR. This table holds under 200,000 clones, roughly 80% found once. Sequences were obtained from PBMCs or T cells enriched from blood (not recorded which). These receptors originate from a woman in her fifties or sixties who had recovered from COVID-19. Each CDR3 is given with its conserved first and last residue. The D gene is left open where the match is weak. The size entry is marked missing in some rows and otherwise reads once, few, many or a size class.

TGTGCCGGATATTTAGCGGGGAATGAGCAGTTCTTC	CAGYLAGNEQFF	-	TRBV30	TRBJ2-1	TRBD2
TGTGCCAGCAGGTACACAGATACGCAGTATTTT	CASRYTDTQYF	-	TRBV6-6	TRBJ2-3	-
TGTGCCAGCAGTTACCGGGACAGCCCGGGAGAGACCCAGTACTTC	CASSYRDSPGETQYF	-	TRBV2	TRBJ2-5	TRBD1
TGCGCCAGCAGTGAGACTGTCGCAAATGAGCAGTTCTTC	CASSETVANEQFF	-	TRBV10-1	TRBJ2-1	-
TGCGCCAGCAGCCCCTTAATGTTAGATACGCAGTATTTT	CASSPLMLDTQYF	-	TRBV5-1	TRBJ2-3	-
TGTGCCAGCTCGCCAGGCCGTGGCACTGAAGCTTTCTTT	CASSPGRGTEAFF	-	TRBV18	TRBJ1-1	-
TGTGCCAGCACCAACCCAGGGGCTGGGGCCAACGTCCTGACTTTC	CASTNPGAGANVLTF	-	TRBV5-5	TRBJ2-6	-
TGTGCCAGCAGCTTCGGGGGGAACACTGAAGCTTTCTTT	CASSFGGNTEAFF	-	TRBV7-9	TRBJ1-1	-
TGTGCCAGCAGCCAGCTAGCGGTGCAAGAGACCCAGTACTTC	CASSQLAVQETQYF	-	TRBV3-1/TRBV3-2	TRBJ2-5	TRBD2
TGTGCCACCAGCAGAGATCACATAACAGGTCCGACCGGAGGCTACACCTTC	CATSRDHITGPTGGYTF	-	TRBV15	TRBJ1-2	-
TGCGCCAGCAGCCGCGGGGGGATTGAGCAGTTCTTC	CASSRGGIEQFF	-	TRBV4-1	TRBJ2-1	TRBD2
TGCGCCAGCAGTCAAAAAAAAGACGGGACACTTCGGGGAAATCAGCCCCAGCATTTT	CASSQKKDGTLRGNQPQHF	-	TRBV23-1	TRBJ1-5	-
TGTGCCAGCAGTTTCGCTAGCGTCGAGACCCAGTACTTC	CASSFASVETQYF	-	TRBV12-3/TRBV12-4	TRBJ2-5	-
TGTGCCAGCAGTTACTCGAGGCTATACTCGCCCTATCGCTACACCTTC	CASSYSRLYSPYRYTF	-	TRBV6-5	TRBJ1-2	-
TGCGCCAGCAGCTTGGTATCGGGGGGCCTTGGAAACACCATATATTTT	CASSLVSGGLGNTIYF	-	TRBV5-1	TRBJ1-3	-
TGTGCCAGCAATCTAGAGGGATTAGCCTACGAGCAGTACTTC	CASNLEGLAYEQYF	-	TRBV2	TRBJ2-7	-
TGCGCCAGCAGCTTGGACAGGGAAGTCGATGGCTACACCTTC	CASSLDREVDGYTF	-	TRBV5-1	TRBJ1-2	-
TGTGCCAGCAGTGATCCCCCTCTAGCGGGGGTGGGCACAGATACGCAGTATTTT	CASSDPPLAGVGTDTQYF	once	TRBV25-1	TRBJ2-3	TRBD2
TGTGCCAGCAGCTTACAGGGGGAAGAGACCCAGTACTTC	CASSLQGEETQYF	-	TRBV5-4	TRBJ2-5	TRBD1
TGTGCTAGTGGTTTAGGACAGGGCTACGAGCAGTACTTC	CASGLGQGYEQYF	-	TRBV12-5	TRBJ2-7	TRBD1
TGTGCCAGTAGTATAGGCGTTGGGGCAGGTCAGCATTTT	CASSIGVGAGQHF	few	TRBV19	TRBJ1-5	-
TGTGCCAGCAGTTATCGGGACTCTGGGGCCAACGTCCTGACTTTC	CASSYRDSGANVLTF	-	TRBV6-5	TRBJ2-6	-
TGTGCCAGCAGTGAAGTCGTATTAGCGGGGGGGAGCACAGATACGCAGTATTTT	CASSEVVLAGGSTDTQYF	-	TRBV2	TRBJ2-3	TRBD2
TGTGCCAGCAGCCTGTGGACAGGGGAGGGCAATCAGCCCCAGCATTTT	CASSLWTGEGNQPQHF	-	TRBV7-2	TRBJ1-5	TRBD1